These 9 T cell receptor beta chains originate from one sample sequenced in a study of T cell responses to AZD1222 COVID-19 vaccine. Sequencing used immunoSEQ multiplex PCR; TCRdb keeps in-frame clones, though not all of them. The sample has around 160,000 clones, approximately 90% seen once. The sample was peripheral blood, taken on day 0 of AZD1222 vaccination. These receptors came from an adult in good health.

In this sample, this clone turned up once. CDR3 in amino acids: CASSYNIDWSSYEQYF. As DNA, the CDR3 is TGTGCCAGCAGTTATAATATCGACTGGAGCTCCTACGAGCAGTACTTC. This chain links TRBV6-5 with TRBJ2-7; D not certain. V was pared by 3 bases and J by 0 bases, with 15 bases between. CDR1 and CDR2 (germline): MNHEY, SVGAGI. CDR3 size: 16 residues.

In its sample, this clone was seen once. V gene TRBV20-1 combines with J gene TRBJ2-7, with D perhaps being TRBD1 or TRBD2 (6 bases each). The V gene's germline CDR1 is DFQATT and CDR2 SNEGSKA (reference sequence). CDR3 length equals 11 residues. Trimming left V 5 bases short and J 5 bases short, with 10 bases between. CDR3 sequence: CSAGGPDEQYF. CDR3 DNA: TGCAGTGCTGGGGGGCCGGACGAGCAGTACTTC.

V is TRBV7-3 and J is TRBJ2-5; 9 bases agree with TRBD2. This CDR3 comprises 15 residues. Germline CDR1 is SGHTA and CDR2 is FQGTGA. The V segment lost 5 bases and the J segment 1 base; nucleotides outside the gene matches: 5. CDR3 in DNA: TGTGCCAGCAGCCCTATAGCGGGGGTCCAAGAGACCCAGTACTTC. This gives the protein CASSPIAGVQETQYF.

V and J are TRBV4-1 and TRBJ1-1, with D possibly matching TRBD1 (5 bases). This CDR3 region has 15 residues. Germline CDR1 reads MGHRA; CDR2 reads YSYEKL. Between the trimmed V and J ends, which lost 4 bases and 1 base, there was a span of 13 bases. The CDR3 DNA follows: TGCGCCAGCAGCCCCTCGGGGCGGACGAACACTGAAGCTTTCTTT. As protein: CASSPSGRTNTEAFF.

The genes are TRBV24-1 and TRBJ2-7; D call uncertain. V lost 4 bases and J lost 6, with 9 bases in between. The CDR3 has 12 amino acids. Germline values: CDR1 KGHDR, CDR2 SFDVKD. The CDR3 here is CATSDSWGEQYF. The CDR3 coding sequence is TGTGCCACCAGTGACTCCTGGGGCGAGCAGTACTTC.

The CDR3 DNA reads as TGTGCCAGCAGTTATGACAGGAGAGAGACCCAGTACTTC. It specifies CASSYDRRETQYF. J is TRBJ2-5 and V is TRBV12-3 or TRBV12-4; possible D gene TRBD1, 6 bases. V lost 4 bases and J 4 bases, leaving 10 bases between the germline ends. The CDR3 runs 13 residues.

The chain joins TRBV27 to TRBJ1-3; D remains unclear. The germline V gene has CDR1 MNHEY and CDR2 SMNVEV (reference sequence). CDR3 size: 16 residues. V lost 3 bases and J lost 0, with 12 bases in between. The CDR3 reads CASSFSPPGSGNTIYF. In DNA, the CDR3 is TGTGCCAGCAGTTTCTCTCCTCCAGGCTCTGGAAACACCATATATTTT.

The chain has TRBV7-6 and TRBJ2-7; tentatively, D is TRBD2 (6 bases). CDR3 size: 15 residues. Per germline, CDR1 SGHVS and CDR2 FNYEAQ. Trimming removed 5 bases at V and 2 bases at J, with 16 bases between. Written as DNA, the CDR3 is TGTGCCAGCAGCCCAGCTGGCGGAGGGGCCTACGAGCAGTACTTC. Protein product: CASSPAGGGAYEQYF.

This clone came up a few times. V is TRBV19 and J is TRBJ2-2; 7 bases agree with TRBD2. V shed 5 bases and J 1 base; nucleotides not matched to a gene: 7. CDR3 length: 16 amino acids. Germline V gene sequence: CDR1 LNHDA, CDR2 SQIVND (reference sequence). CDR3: CASSLRGRGNTGELFF. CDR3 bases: TGTGCCAGTAGTCTCCGGGGGAGGGGGAACACCGGGGAGCTGTTTTTT.